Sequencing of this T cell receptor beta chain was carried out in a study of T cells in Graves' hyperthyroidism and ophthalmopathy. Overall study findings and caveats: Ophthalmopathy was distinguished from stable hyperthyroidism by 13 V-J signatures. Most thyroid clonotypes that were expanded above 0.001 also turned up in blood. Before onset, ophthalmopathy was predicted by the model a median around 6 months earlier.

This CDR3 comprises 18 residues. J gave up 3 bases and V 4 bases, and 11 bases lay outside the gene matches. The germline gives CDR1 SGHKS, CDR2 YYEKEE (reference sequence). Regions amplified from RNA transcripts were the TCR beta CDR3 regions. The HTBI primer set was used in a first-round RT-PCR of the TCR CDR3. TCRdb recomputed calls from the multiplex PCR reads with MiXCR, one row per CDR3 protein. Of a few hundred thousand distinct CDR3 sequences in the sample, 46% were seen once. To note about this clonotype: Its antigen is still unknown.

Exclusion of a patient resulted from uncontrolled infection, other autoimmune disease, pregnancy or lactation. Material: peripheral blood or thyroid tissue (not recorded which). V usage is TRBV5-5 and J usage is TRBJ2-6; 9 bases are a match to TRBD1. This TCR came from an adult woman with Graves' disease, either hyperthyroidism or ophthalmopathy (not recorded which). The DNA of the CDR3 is TGTGCCAGCAGCCCCGGTCAGGGACAGGGTAGTGGGGCCAACGTCCTGACTTTC. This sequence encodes CASSPGQGQGSGANVLTF. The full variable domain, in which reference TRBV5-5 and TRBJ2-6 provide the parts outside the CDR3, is DAGVTQSPTHLIKTRGQQVTLRCSPISGHKSVSWYQQVLGQGPQFIFQYYEKEERGRGNFPDRFSARQFPNYSSELNVNALLLGDSALYLCASSPGQGQGSGANVLTFGAGSRLTVL.